This passage covers 8 T cell receptor beta chains from one sample sequenced in a study of T cell changes during pregnancy in multiple sclerosis (dated by TCRdb to about 2019). The method behind the library was the immunoSEQ multiplex PCR assay. The table comes from immuneACCESS by way of TCRdb, which keeps in-frame sequences with V and J called. Part of the clones is missing from these tables; in studies checked, under half for an unresolved V gene and the rest for unknown reasons. This sample is represented by tens of thousands of clones; roughly 90% of them were singletons. 0.7% of the sample is taken by the ten largest. The specimen comprised CD4+ T cells from peripheral blood mononuclear cells, sampled before pregnancy. The receptors here all came from a female donor with multiple sclerosis, enrolled in a pregnancy study.

This chain links TRBV18 with TRBJ1-2, with 7 bases fitting TRBD1. Looked up from germline, CDR1 is KGHSH and CDR2 is LQKENI. The V gene end was trimmed by 3 bases and the J gene end by 8 bases; junction bases not matched to a gene: 9. The CDR3 spans 14 residues. DNA of the CDR3: TGTGCCAGCTCACCTCTCGAGGGGGCAGGAGGCTACACCTTC. This codes for CASSPLEGAGGYTF.

The rearrangement links TRBV2 to TRBJ1-1, with D perhaps matching TRBD1 (5 bases). CDR1 SNHLY and CDR2 FYNNEI come from the germline V gene. V lost 6 bases to trimming and J lost 0 bases, with 11 bases between them. The CDR3 has 14 amino acids. Here the CDR3 reads CASRIQAMNTEAFF. The CDR3, as DNA: TGTGCCAGCAGGATACAGGCCATGAACACTGAAGCTTTCTTT.

V gene TRBV7-5 combines with J gene TRBJ2-7; TRBD2, the D gene given by the table, was not confirmed from the DNA. TRBV7-5 is assigned pseudogene status. The CDR3 contains 16 residues. The CDR3 DNA reads TGTGTCAGAAGCGGAGTTAAGGGACTAGAAAATTACGAGCAGTACTTC. This sequence encodes CVRSGVKGLENYEQYF.

The chain employs TRBV4-1 and TRBJ2-3, with a tentative D call TRBD1 (6 bases). The germline V gene has CDR1 MGHRA and CDR2 YSYEKL. The CDR3 spans 17 residues. V was shortened by 0 bases and J by 10 bases, with 23 bases between the two germline ends. The CDR3 spells CASSQEGAAASRTSQYF. The DNA for the CDR3 is TGCGCCAGCAGCCAAGAGGGGGCGGCAGCGAGTAGAACGTCGCAGTATTTT.

This rearrangement joins TRBV7-8 to TRBJ2-7; D remains ambiguous. The CDR3 consists of 13 residues. The germline gives CDR1 SGHVS, CDR2 FQNEAQ. The V end lost 0 bases, the J end lost 6 bases, and 9 bases lay between the germline ends. For the CDR3, the DNA is TGTGCCAGCAGCTTAGCCAACGCGGTCGAGCAGTACTTC. This gives the protein CASSLANAVEQYF. Combining the CDR3 with reference TRBV7-8 and TRBJ2-7 gives the whole variable domain GAGVSQSPRYKVAKRGQDVALRCDPISGHVSLFWYQQALGQGPEFLTYFQNEAQLDKSGLPSDRFFAERPEGSVSTLKIQRTQQEDSAVYLCASSLANAVEQYFGPGTRLTVT.

The rearrangement joins TRBV7-6 to TRBJ2-6, with 7 bases identical to TRBD2. The germline gives CDR1 SGHVS, CDR2 FNYEAQ. Unmatched junction bases numbered 9, after V lost 5 bases and J lost 2 bases. CDR3 length: 17 residues. For the CDR3, the DNA is TGTGCCAGCAGCCGGACTAGTGGATGGGCTGGGGCCAACGTCCTGACTTTC. Translated, it gives CASSRTSGWAGANVLTF.

The chain links TRBV9 to TRBJ1-2; 7 bases agree with TRBD1. This CDR3 spans 14 amino acids. In germline, CDR1 is SGDLS, CDR2 YYNGEE. The J segment lost 8 bases and the V segment lost 4 bases, leaving 11 bases of the junction unmatched. Written as DNA, the CDR3 is TGTGCCAGCAGCCTATCTAACAGGGGAGCAGGCTACACCTTC. It specifies CASSLSNRGAGYTF.

Remarks on this clone: An end of the junction differs from the germline gene, which may be a read error. The chain has TRBV19 and TRBJ1-2; 7 bases are shared with TRBD1. The CDR3 contains 14 residues. Per the germline V gene, CDR1 is LNHDA and CDR2 is SQIVND (reference sequence). The CDR3 DNA reads as TGTGCCAGCAGTATTCAGCAGGGGGACTATGGCTACACCTTC. Protein sequence: CASSIQQGDYGYTF.